Listed below are T cell receptor beta chains from one sample, sequenced in a study of blood T cell repertoires in COVID-19. TCRdb's copy holds only in-frame clones and misses some; the assay was immunoSEQ multiplex PCR. The table records around 270,000 clones, around nine tenths of them present only once. Sequencing was done on a sample of peripheral blood. The receptors were sampled from a woman aged 60-75 years with COVID-19, enrolled during active disease. Both conserved end residues are trimmed from each CDR3. Fields, in order: V gene, CDR3 protein.

v_call: TRBV2; cdr3_aa: ASTPEQNNYGYT
v_call: TRBV11-1; cdr3_aa: ASRPQWGGNYEQY
v_call: TRBV12-3/TRBV12-4; cdr3_aa: ASSFLGGTEAF
v_call: TRBV11-2; cdr3_aa: ASSPDRRANYGYT
v_call: TRBV20-1; cdr3_aa: SASRGVQAPLH
v_call: TRBV5-1; cdr3_aa: ASSSVGGQNEQY
v_call: TRBV19; cdr3_aa: ASAGTGWVGEQF
v_call: TRBV5-1; cdr3_aa: ASSSGRMTYYNEQF
v_call: TRBV6-5; cdr3_aa: ASRRTDQEAF
v_call: TRBV29-1; cdr3_aa: SVVGGGWREQY
v_call: TRBV30; cdr3_aa: ARGLAGGGSYNEQF
v_call: TRBV2; cdr3_aa: ASKGQGSGELF
v_call: TRBV11-1; cdr3_aa: ASSKRTGDLYNEQF
v_call: TRBV9; cdr3_aa: ASSVVSGGVTEAF
v_call: TRBV4-1; cdr3_aa: ASSQDPHQGGNQPQH
v_call: TRBV4-3; cdr3_aa: ASSGLGVGTDTQY
v_call: TRBV5-5; cdr3_aa: ASSLTEETQY
v_call: TRBV12-3/TRBV12-4; cdr3_aa: ASTYRSN
v_call: TRBV30; cdr3_aa: AWNQGSTQPQH
v_call: TRBV30; cdr3_aa: AWDNRGVSR
v_call: TRBV18; cdr3_aa: ASSPQGNQPQH
v_call: TRBV6-6; cdr3_aa: ASSSSGYQPQH
v_call: TRBV7-2; cdr3_aa: ASSNPRGQLRYEQY
v_call: TRBV30; cdr3_aa: AWSDWASGSYEQY
v_call: TRBV15; cdr3_aa: ATSRDQGTDTQY
v_call: TRBV2; cdr3_aa: ASMRDTEAF
v_call: TRBV7-8; cdr3_aa: ASSLLPTTGLNTEAF
v_call: TRBV30; cdr3_aa: AWRPVYNRNEKLF
v_call: TRBV7-9; cdr3_aa: ASGLRGTDTQY
v_call: TRBV3-1/TRBV3-2; cdr3_aa: ASSQAMITGGTEAF
v_call: TRBV5-4; cdr3_aa: ASSLDRLAADTQY
v_call: TRBV27; cdr3_aa: ASSHRGGGNTIY
v_call: TRBV24-1; cdr3_aa: ATSDPGTSGSYTGELF
v_call: TRBV9; cdr3_aa: ASSVGLGQGVLEQY
v_call: TRBV7-3; cdr3_aa: ASSFDRPGKGAEAF
v_call: TRBV9; cdr3_aa: ASSVVGRAEAF
v_call: TRBV18; cdr3_aa: ASSLAGGSYEQY
v_call: TRBV10-3; cdr3_aa: AISGTALNSPLH
v_call: TRBV27; cdr3_aa: ASSPNRDGRRRPSYNEQF